This T cell receptor (beta chain) was found in a study of early T cells in non-severe SARS-CoV-2 infection. The germline V gene has CDR1 MDHEN and CDR2 SYDVKM. The CDR3 totals 16 residues. The V end lost 2 bases, the J end lost 7 bases, and 15 bases lay between the germline ends. This clonotype has only a few counts. Unique molecular identifiers were affixed to single, distinct cDNA molecules. In TCRdb, the 5' RACE reads were re-called with MiXCR into one record per CDR3 protein. The repertoire consists of approximately 90,000 distinct CDR3 sequences, with about an eighth occurring once and the leading ten covering approximately 4.7%.

The J gene is TRBJ1-6, the V gene TRBV28, with a weak D call TRBD1 (6 bases). This TCR derives from an adult who was a healthcare worker with PCR-confirmed SARS-CoV-2 infection or an uninfected control (not recorded which). Sample: whole blood, taken at baseline. In nucleotides, the CDR3 is TGTGCCAGCAGTTTAGTCGGGGGCGTAATGAATTCACCCCTCCACTTT. Its translation: CASSLVGGVMNSPLHF.